Following are 2 T cell receptor beta chains from one sample sequenced in a study of blood T cell repertoires in COVID-19. Generated by immunoSEQ multiplex PCR, the TCRdb table keeps only in-frame clones and is missing some. The table has some 57,000 clones, 92% seen once. Source material: peripheral blood. These receptors were collected from a human donor in a cohort sampled during active COVID-19.

The chain employs TRBV7-2 and TRBJ2-3, with 10 positions matching TRBD2. The CDR3 has 16 amino acids. Germline V CDR1 and CDR2: SGHTA, FQGNSA. J lost 9 bases, V lost 1 base, and 10 bases had no gene match. The CDR3 DNA follows: TGTGCCAGCAGCTTAGAAGCGAGCGGGGGGGCTCGGACGCAGTATTTT. This encodes CASSLEASGGARTQYF.

The chain links TRBV28 to TRBJ2-5; D ambiguous. From germline, CDR1 is MDHEN and CDR2 SYDVKM. Trimming took 2 bases from V and 2 from J, leaving 15 bases between them. This CDR3 contains 16 residues. This CDR3 reads CASSLARSIIQETQYF. Here the CDR3 DNA reads TGTGCCAGCAGTTTAGCCCGGTCTATTATTCAAGAGACCCAGTACTTC. Full variable domain (missing parts from reference TRBV28 and TRBJ2-5): DVKVTQSSRYLVKRTGEKVFLECVQDMDHENMFWYRQDPGLGLRLIYFSYDVKMKEKGDIPEGYSVSREKKERFSLILESASTNQTSMYLCASSLARSIIQETQYFGPGTRLLVL.